This entry lists 29 T cell receptor beta chains sequenced from one sample in a study of T cell repertoires in cytomegalovirus infection. In TCRdb, the reads were re-called with MiXCR into one record per CDR3 protein. Of around 260,000 distinct CDR3 sequences in the sample, roughly 26% were seen once. The sequenced sample consisted of PBMCs. Receptors originate from a human donor in good health (CMV status not recorded). Some clones in this sample may be carry-over from other donors' samples.

This clonotype was observed a handful of times. The chain joins TRBV7-9 to TRBJ1-2; the match to TRBD1 covers 9 bases. The CDR3 has 14 residues. Germline V lookup: CDR1 SEHNR, CDR2 FQNEAQ (reference sequence). V trimming: 5 bases; J trimming: 4 bases; junction bases outside the gene matches: 5. CDR3 protein: CASSGMTGGYGYTF. Here the CDR3 DNA reads TGTGCCAGCAGCGGGATGACAGGGGGCTATGGCTACACCTTC. The full variable domain, in which reference TRBV7-9 and TRBJ1-2 provide the parts outside the CDR3, is DTGVSQNPRHKITKRGQNVTFRCDPISEHNRLYWYRQTLGQGPEFLTYFQNEAQLEKSRLLSDRFSAERPKGSFSTLEIQRTEQGDSAMYLCASSGMTGGYGYTFGSGTRLTVV.

The rearrangement uses TRBV7-8 and TRBJ2-2, with a possible D match to TRBD1 (5 bases). V was cut by 5 bases and J by 5 bases, with 9 bases left in between. This CDR3 is built from 13 residues. The germline gives CDR1 SGHVS, CDR2 FQNEAQ. This CDR3 reads CASSRRVTGELFF. The CDR3 DNA is TGTGCCAGCAGCCGCAGGGTTACCGGGGAGCTGTTTTTT.

This clonotype was counted between two and nine times. The V and J genes are TRBV7-8 and TRBJ2-1; a possible D gene is TRBD1 (5 bases). Germline CDR1 is SGHVS and CDR2 is FQNEAQ. CDR3 length: 15 residues. The germline V and J ends were trimmed by 4 bases and 7 bases, with 17 bases remaining between them. CDR3 sequence: CASSWGGSDRNEQFF. As DNA, the CDR3 is TGTGCCAGCAGCTGGGGCGGTTCGGATCGAAATGAGCAGTTCTTC.

The sample holds many counts of this clonotype. This chain connects TRBV10-3 to TRBJ1-4; 8 positions match TRBD1. Trimming cost V 5 bases and J 5 bases; bases outside gene matches: 7. CDR3 length: 15 amino acids. The V gene's germline CDR1 is ENHRY and CDR2 SYGVKD. This CDR3 is CAISNRQGKNEKLFF. The DNA of the CDR3 is TGTGCCATCAGTAATCGACAGGGGAAGAATGAAAAACTGTTTTTT.

This clonotype was counted between two and nine times. The chain recombines TRBV20-1 with TRBJ2-1; 8 positions match TRBD2. Trimming removed 6 bases from V and 2 bases from J; junction bases left unmatched: 6. CDR1 DFQATT and CDR2 SNEGSKA come from the germline V gene (reference sequence). The CDR3 length is 14 residues. The CDR3 loop is CSAATSGPYNEQFF. The CDR3 DNA reads as TGCAGTGCGGCCACTAGCGGCCCCTACAATGAGCAGTTCTTC.

This clonotype was seen at least ten times. The chain joins TRBV7-2 to TRBJ2-7; D might be TRBD1 or TRBD2, each matching 5 bases. Germline values: CDR1 SGHTA, CDR2 FQGNSA. The CDR3 length is 13 residues. The V and J ends lost 0 bases and 6 bases respectively, with 9 bases between them. The CDR3 bases are TGTGCCAGCAGCTTAGCATCGGGGCGCGAGCAGTACTTC. Amino acid sequence: CASSLASGREQYF. Based on the CDR3 plus reference TRBV7-2 and TRBJ2-7, the full variable domain is GAGVSQSPSNKVTEKGKDVELRCDPISGHTALYWYRQSLGQGLEFLIYFQGNSAPDKSGLPSDRFSAERTGGSVSTLTIQRTQQEDSAVYLCASSLASGREQYFGPGTRLTVT.

The rearrangement joins TRBV19 to TRBJ2-7; TRBD1 aligns across 8 bases. The germline gives CDR1 LNHDA, CDR2 SQIVND (reference sequence). V dropped 6 bases and J dropped 5; count of bases not matched to a gene: 9. CDR3 size: 14 residues. The CDR3 DNA is TGTGCCAGTAGACGGGACAGGAGTTTGGACGAGCAGTACTTC. Protein product: CASRRDRSLDEQYF.

This clonotype was recorded at least ten times. The chain uses TRBV7-2 and TRBJ2-1; TRBD2 matches 7 bases. V shed 4 bases and J 7 bases; nucleotides not matched to a gene: 10. Germline CDR1 reads SGHTA; CDR2 reads FQGNSA. The CDR3 is 15 amino acids. The CDR3 sequence is CASSSGGTRGNEQFF. The CDR3, as DNA: TGTGCCAGCAGCTCGGGGGGTACGCGGGGAAATGAGCAGTTCTTC.

The rearrangement uses TRBV7-2 and TRBJ2-5; no reliable D call. This CDR3 has 13 residues. The V gene's germline CDR1 is SGHTA and CDR2 FQGNSA. Trimming left V 5 bases short and J 2 bases short, with 9 bases between. CDR3: CASSLDWQETQYF. The CDR3 DNA is TGTGCCAGCAGCCTGGATTGGCAAGAGACCCAGTACTTC.

The chain combines TRBV6-5 with TRBJ2-7; D may be TRBD1 (6 bases). Germline V gene lookup returns CDR1 MNHEY and CDR2 SVGAGI. V lost 0 bases and J lost 5, with 20 bases in between. The CDR3 is 17 amino acids. CDR3 amino acids: CASSYSISGQGSDEQYF. CDR3 coding DNA: TGTGCCAGCAGTTACTCGATTTCGGGGCAGGGGAGCGACGAGCAGTACTTC.

This clonotype has ten or more counts. The rearrangement uses TRBV7-3 and TRBJ2-1; 7 nucleotides match TRBD2. Looked up from germline, CDR1 is SGHTA and CDR2 is FQGTGA. V shed 2 bases, J shed 1 base, and the junction held 2 bases outside the gene matches. The CDR3 sequence is 15 residues long. Here the CDR3 DNA reads TGTGCCAGCAGCTTACTTAGCGGGTCCTACAATGAGCAGTTCTTC. Translating it yields CASSLLSGSYNEQFF.

The table lists this clonotype with a count of one. The CDR3 here is CAWSVLGNTEAFF. The DNA of the CDR3 is TGTGCCTGGAGTGTACTGGGGAACACTGAAGCTTTCTTT. The chain is built from TRBV30 and TRBJ1-1; D gene ambiguous. Germline CDR1 reads GTSNPN; CDR2 reads SVGIG (reference sequence). This CDR3 has 13 amino acids. The V end lost 0 bases, the J end lost 1 base, and 6 bases lay between the germline ends.

This clonotype has only a few counts. The chain uses TRBV29-1 and TRBJ2-1; D tentatively reads TRBD1 or TRBD2 (5 bases each). V was clipped by 4 bases and J by 0 bases, with 13 bases between them. The CDR3 spans 15 residues. The germline gives CDR1 SQVTM, CDR2 ANQGSEA. The CDR3 region has the DNA TGCAGCGTTGGTCGGTCAGGGAGCTCCTACAATGAGCAGTTCTTC. Translated: CSVGRSGSSYNEQFF.

The chain links TRBV7-3 to TRBJ1-1; 8 positions agree with TRBD1. Germline V gene data show CDR1 as SGHTA and CDR2 as FQGTGA. The CDR3 consists of 15 residues. V was clipped by 5 bases and J by 2 bases; unmatched bases: 7. The CDR3 nucleotides read TGTGCCAGCAGCAAAAACAGGGGGAGAAACACTGAAGCTTTCTTT. Protein product: CASSKNRGRNTEAFF.

This clonotype appeared a few times. This chain uses TRBV20-1 with TRBJ2-5, with a tentative D call TRBD2 (5 bases). Between the trimmed V and J ends, which lost 5 bases and 1 base, there was a span of 11 bases. This CDR3 comprises 13 residues. Germline CDR1 reads DFQATT; CDR2 reads SNEGSKA (reference sequence). CDR3: CSAPKGVQETQYF. The CDR3 bases are TGCAGTGCTCCCAAGGGAGTCCAAGAGACCCAGTACTTC.

This clonotype came up a few times. The gene calls are TRBV6-1 and TRBJ1-4; 8 bases map to TRBD1. V dropped 8 bases and J dropped 3; count of bases not matched to a gene: 8. This CDR3 region has 15 residues. Germline V gene lookup returns CDR1 MNHNS and CDR2 SASEGT. The CDR3 reads CASELDRGANEKLFF. The CDR3, as DNA: TGTGCCAGCGAATTAGACAGGGGAGCTAATGAAAAACTGTTTTTT.

V and J are TRBV5-1 and TRBJ1-2; 8 nucleotides align to TRBD1. J gave up 4 bases and V 4 bases, and 6 bases lay outside the gene matches. The CDR3 sequence is 14 residues long. Per germline, CDR1 SGHRS and CDR2 YFSETQ. CDR3 sequence reads: CASSTGTGPYGYTF. The CDR3 DNA sequence: TGCGCCAGCAGCACTGGGACAGGACCCTATGGCTACACCTTC.

V and J are TRBV11-2 and TRBJ2-7; D is unclear. The V gene lost 6 bases and the J gene lost 3 bases, with 15 bases spanning the gap. Per the germline V gene, CDR1 is SGHAT and CDR2 is FQNNGV. The CDR3 sequence is 14 residues long. The CDR3: CASRPRSLYYEQYF. The CDR3, as DNA: TGTGCCAGCAGGCCGAGGTCGCTATACTACGAGCAGTACTTC.

This clonotype was counted ten times or more. V gene TRBV7-2 combines with J gene TRBJ2-7; perhaps D is TRBD1 or TRBD2 (6 bases each). CDR3 length: 15 residues. CDR1 and CDR2 (germline): SGHTA, FQGNSA. V was pared by 3 bases and J by 5 bases, with 17 bases between. The CDR3 DNA reads TGTGCCAGCAGCTTGGGACGGGGGCACGTCGACGAGCAGTACTTC. This gives the protein CASSLGRGHVDEQYF.

This chain joins TRBV23-1 and TRBJ1-6; no clear D. TRBV23-1 is an ORF; its function is uncertain. Trimming took 6 bases from V and 9 from J, leaving 15 bases between them. The CDR3 consists of 14 residues. Here the CDR3 DNA reads TGCGCCAGCAGGCACATGGGAAGAAGTTCACCCCTCCACTTT. This gives the protein CASRHMGRSSPLHF.

This clonotype was picked up a small number of times. This chain connects TRBV7-3 to TRBJ2-1; no definite D call. This CDR3 contains 14 residues. Between the trimmed V and J ends, which lost 0 bases and 2 bases, there was a span of 5 bases. The germline V gene has CDR1 SGHTA and CDR2 FQGTGA. The CDR3 region is CASSLTGTYNEQFF. The CDR3 coding sequence is TGTGCCAGCAGCTTAACCGGTACCTACAATGAGCAGTTCTTC.

This clonotype showed up just a few times. The chain employs TRBV28 and TRBJ1-2, with D tentatively TRBD1 (5 bases). Germline CDR1 and CDR2: MDHEN and SYDVKM. Deletions cut 4 bases from V and 9 bases from J, with 21 bases between. This CDR3 is built from 15 residues. The CDR3 bases are TGTGCCAGCAGTTCTCGGGACGGTGCTCCGAGAAGCTACACCTTC. This translates into CASSSRDGAPRSYTF.

This clonotype turned up a few times. The chain is built from TRBV29-1 and TRBJ1-1; D is unresolved. Looked up from germline, CDR1 is SQVTM and CDR2 is ANQGSEA. V lost 0 bases to trimming and J lost 5 bases, with 7 bases between them. The CDR3 totals 12 residues. CDR3 nucleotides: TGCAGCGTTGAAGACCCCCGGACTGAAGCTTTCTTT. Protein: CSVEDPRTEAFF.

This clonotype was detected only a few times. The chain links TRBV20-1 to TRBJ2-3; no clear D. The germline CDR1 and CDR2 sequences are DFQATT and SNEGSKA (reference sequence). V lost 3 bases, J lost 2 bases, and 9 bases lay in between. The CDR3 has 13 residues. This chain's CDR3 is CSASPLNTDTQYF. The CDR3 coding sequence is TGCAGTGCTAGTCCGCTAAACACAGATACGCAGTATTTT.

This clonotype has at least ten counts. This chain links TRBV7-2 with TRBJ2-3; D is possibly TRBD1 (5 bases). CDR3 length: 15 residues. Germline V gives CDR1 SGHTA, CDR2 FQGNSA. Trimming pared 5 bases from V and 3 bases from J, leaving 15 bases between. This CDR3 is CASSADRSRTDTQYF. CDR3 nucleotides: TGTGCCAGCAGCGCCGACAGATCGAGGACAGATACGCAGTATTTT.

J is TRBJ2-7 and V is TRBV7-6; possibly TRBD1 for D (5 bases). This CDR3 comprises 15 residues. The ends were cut back, 5 bases at V and 3 bases at J, with 17 bases in the middle. Germline CDR1 reads SGHVS; CDR2 reads FNYEAQ. This CDR3 is CASSPRGVTVYEQYF. Here the CDR3 DNA reads TGTGCCAGCAGCCCTAGAGGAGTGACAGTCTACGAGCAGTACTTC.

For this clonotype: This may stem from a read error, because a much larger clone lies one nucleotide away. The chain links TRBV7-2 to TRBJ1-5; unclear D gene. The germline gives CDR1 SGHTA, CDR2 FQGNSA. This CDR3 region has 13 residues. The DNA for the CDR3 is TGTGCCAGCAGCTTAGGCCCCTATCAGTCCCAGCATTTT. It codes for CASSLGPYQSQHF.

The CDR3, as DNA: TGTGCCAGCAGACCAGCGGGAATTCCCTACGAGCAGTACTTC. It specifies CASRPAGIPYEQYF. The gene calls are TRBV27 and TRBJ2-7; TRBD2 agrees at 7 bases. Per the germline V gene, CDR1 is MNHEY and CDR2 is SMNVEV (reference sequence). There are 14 residues in the CDR3. V lost 6 bases, J lost 2 bases, and 7 bases stayed unmatched.

This clonotype was counted only a few times. The genes are TRBV4-1 and TRBJ2-1, with D perhaps matching TRBD2 (6 bases). The CDR3 is made up of 16 amino acids. Germline V CDR1 and CDR2: MGHRA, YSYEKL. Between the trimmed V and J ends, which lost 0 bases and 3 bases, there was a span of 12 bases. CDR3: CASSQDSGGNYNEQFF. For the CDR3, the DNA is TGCGCCAGCAGCCAAGATTCGGGCGGGAACTACAATGAGCAGTTCTTC.